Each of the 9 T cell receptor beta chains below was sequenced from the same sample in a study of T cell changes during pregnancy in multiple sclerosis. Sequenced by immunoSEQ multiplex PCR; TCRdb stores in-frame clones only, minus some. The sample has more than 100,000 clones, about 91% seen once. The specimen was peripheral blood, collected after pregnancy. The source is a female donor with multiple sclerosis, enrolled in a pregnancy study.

CDR3 protein: CAIPWGGDGYTF. The CDR3 nucleotides read TGTGCCATTCCCTGGGGGGGGGATGGCTACACCTTC. The rearrangement uses TRBV2 and TRBJ1-2, with TRBD1 as a possible D gene (5 bases). This CDR3 region has 12 residues. The V end was cut by 10 bases, the J end by 6 bases, with 15 bases between. The V gene's germline CDR1 is SNHLY and CDR2 FYNNEI. Drawing the rest from reference TRBV2 and TRBJ1-2, the complete variable domain is EPEVTQTPSHQVTQMGQEVILRCVPISNHLYFYWYRQILGQKVEFLVSFYNNEISEKSEIFDDQFSVERPDGSNFTLKIRSTKLEDSAMYFCAIPWGGDGYTFGSGTRLTVV.

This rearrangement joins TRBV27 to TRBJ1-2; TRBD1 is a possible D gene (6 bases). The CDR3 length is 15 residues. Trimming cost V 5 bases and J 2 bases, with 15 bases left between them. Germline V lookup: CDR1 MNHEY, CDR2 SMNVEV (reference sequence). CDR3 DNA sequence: TGTGCCAGCAGTACCGGACAGAGCTGGAACTATGGCTACACCTTC. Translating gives CASSTGQSWNYGYTF.

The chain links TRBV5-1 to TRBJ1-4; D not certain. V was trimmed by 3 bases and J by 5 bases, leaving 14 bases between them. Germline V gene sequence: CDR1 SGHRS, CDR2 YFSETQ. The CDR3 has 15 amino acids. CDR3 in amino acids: CASSSGGPSNEKLFF. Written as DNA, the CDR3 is TGCGCCAGCAGCTCCGGTGGGCCGAGCAATGAAAAACTGTTTTTT. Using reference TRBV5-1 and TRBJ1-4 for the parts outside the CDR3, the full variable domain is KAGVTQTPRYLIKTRGQQVTLSCSPISGHRSVSWYQQTPGQGLQFLFEYFSETQRNKGNFPGRFSGRQFSNSRSEMNVSTLELGDSALYLCASSSGGPSNEKLFFGSGTQLSVL.

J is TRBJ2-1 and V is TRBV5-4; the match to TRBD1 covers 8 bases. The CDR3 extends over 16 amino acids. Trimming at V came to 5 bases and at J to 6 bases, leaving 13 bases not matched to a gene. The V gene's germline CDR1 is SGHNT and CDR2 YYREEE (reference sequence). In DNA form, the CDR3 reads TGTGCCAGCAGATTCCTTGGGACAGGAGGGCTCAATGAGCAGTTCTTC. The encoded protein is CASRFLGTGGLNEQFF.

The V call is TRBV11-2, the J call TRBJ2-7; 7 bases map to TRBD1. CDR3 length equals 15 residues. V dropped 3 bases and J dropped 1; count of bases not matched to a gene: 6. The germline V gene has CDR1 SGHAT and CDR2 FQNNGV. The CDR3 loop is CASSLWTGYSYEQYF. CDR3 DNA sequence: TGTGCCAGCAGCTTGTGGACAGGCTATTCCTACGAGCAGTACTTC.

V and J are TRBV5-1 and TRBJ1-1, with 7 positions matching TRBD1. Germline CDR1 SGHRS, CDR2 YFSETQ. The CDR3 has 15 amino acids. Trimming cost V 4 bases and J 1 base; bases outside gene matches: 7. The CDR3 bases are TGCGCCAGCAGCCTACAGACAGGGTGGAACACTGAAGCTTTCTTT. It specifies CASSLQTGWNTEAFF. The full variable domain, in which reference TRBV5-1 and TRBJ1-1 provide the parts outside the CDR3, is KAGVTQTPRYLIKTRGQQVTLSCSPISGHRSVSWYQQTPGQGLQFLFEYFSETQRNKGNFPGRFSGRQFSNSRSEMNVSTLELGDSALYLCASSLQTGWNTEAFFGQGTRLTVV.

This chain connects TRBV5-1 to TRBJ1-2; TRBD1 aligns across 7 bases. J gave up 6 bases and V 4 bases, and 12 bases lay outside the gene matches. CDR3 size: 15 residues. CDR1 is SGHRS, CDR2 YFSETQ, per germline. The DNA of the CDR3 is TGCGCCAGCAGCGACGGACAGGTCTCAAGGGATGGCTACACCTTC. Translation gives CASSDGQVSRDGYTF.

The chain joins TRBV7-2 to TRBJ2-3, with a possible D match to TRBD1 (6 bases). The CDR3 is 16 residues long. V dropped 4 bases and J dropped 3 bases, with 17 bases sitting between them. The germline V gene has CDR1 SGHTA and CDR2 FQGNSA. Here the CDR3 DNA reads TGTGCCAGCAGCTCAGGACAGCACCGAGGGACAGATACGCAGTATTTT. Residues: CASSSGQHRGTDTQYF.

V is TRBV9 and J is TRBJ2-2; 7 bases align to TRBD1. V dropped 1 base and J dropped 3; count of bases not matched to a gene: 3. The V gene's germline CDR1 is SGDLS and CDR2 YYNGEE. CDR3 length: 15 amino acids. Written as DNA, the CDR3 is TGTGCCAGCAGCGTATTACAGGGGCACACCGGGGAGCTGTTTTTT. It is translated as CASSVLQGHTGELFF.